Below are 22 T cell receptor beta chains sequenced from a single sample in a study of CD8+CD57+ T cells in acquired aplastic anemia. Whoever was chosen for sequencing had shown CD8+CD57+ cell expansion by flow cytometry. Researchers used genomic DNA as the template to profile TCR beta VDJ and CDR3. One entry per CDR3 protein results from TCRdb running MiXCR on the reads. This sample has around 180,000 distinct CDR3 sequences, with less than 50% found just once. Sequences were obtained from sorted CD4+, CD8+, or CD8+CD57+ T cells (not recorded which) from PBMCs. These receptors all come from a human donor with aplastic anemia.

About this clonotype itself: One junction end disagrees with the germline gene, perhaps due to a read error. CDR3 coding DNA: TGTGCTAGCAGCCCAGAAAGCGGGAGGGCCACGAATGAGCAGTTCTTC. This translates into CASSPESGRATNEQFF. V and J are TRBV7-7 and TRBJ2-7; 10 nucleotides agree with TRBD2. Near its end, the DNA agrees better with TRBJ2-1, so the J call may be wrong. The germline V gene encodes CDR1 SSHAT and CDR2 FNYEAQ (reference sequence). CDR3 length: 16 residues.

This chain joins TRBV7-4 and TRBJ2-7, with D perhaps given as TRBD1 or TRBD2 (5 bases each). Germline CDR1 reads SGHVT; CDR2 reads SQSDAQ. This CDR3 region has 12 residues. V lost 5 bases and J lost 4, with 9 bases in between. This CDR3 reads CASSQGRYEQYF. For the CDR3, the DNA is TGTGCCAGCAGCCAGGGACGGTACGAGCAGTACTTC.

This clonotype was counted many times. The J gene is TRBJ1-2, the V gene TRBV7-6, with 7 bases fitting TRBD1. Germline V gene sequence: CDR1 SGHVS, CDR2 FNYEAQ. V was clipped by 8 bases and J by 4 bases; unmatched bases: 7. The length of the CDR3 is 13 residues. As DNA, the CDR3 is TGTGCCAGCGGAGGGGGCGCAATCTATGGCTACACCTTC. It translates to CASGGGAIYGYTF. The whole variable domain, filled in from reference TRBV7-6 and TRBJ1-2, reads GAGVSQSPRYKVTKRGQDVALRCDPISGHVSLYWYRQALGQGPEFLTYFNYEAQQDKSGLPNDRFSAERPEGSISTLTIQRTEQRDSAMYRCASGGGAIYGYTFGSGTRLTVV.

The sample holds many counts of this clonotype. The chain combines TRBV20-1 with TRBJ1-4; D not resolved. This CDR3 has 14 amino acids. V was shortened by 3 bases and J by 7 bases, with 15 bases between the two germline ends. The germline V gene has CDR1 DFQATT and CDR2 SNEGSKA (reference sequence). In DNA, the CDR3 is TGCAGTGCTAGGGGTTTTCGCGGGATTGAAAAACTGTTTTTT. Its protein is CSARGFRGIEKLFF.

The V gene is TRBV11-1, the J gene TRBJ1-2; D not resolved. The CDR3 sequence is 15 residues long. Trimming stripped 1 base from V and 2 bases from J, with 11 bases between. Germline V gives CDR1 SGHAT, CDR2 FQDESV (reference sequence). DNA of the CDR3: TGTGCCAGCAGCTTAGAGTCGGCCGGGAACTATGGCTACACCTTC. Amino acid sequence: CASSLESAGNYGYTF.

In its sample, this clonotype was seen many times. The chain recombines TRBV25-1 with TRBJ1-4; D may be TRBD1 (5 bases). V was pared by 4 bases and J by 8 bases, with 11 bases between. The CDR3 extends over 13 amino acids. Germline lookup yields CDR1 MGHDK and CDR2 SYGVNS. CDR3 residues: CASSATAREKLFF. In DNA form, the CDR3 reads TGTGCCAGCAGTGCGACAGCTAGGGAAAAACTGTTTTTT.

The sample holds many counts of this clonotype. J is TRBJ2-7 and V is TRBV5-8; D unclear. CDR3 length: 15 amino acids. Germline values: CDR1 SGHTS, CDR2 YDEGEE. V was pared by 0 bases and J by 1 base, with 11 bases between. In nucleotides, the CDR3 is TGTGCCAGCAGCTTGGCCTCTCCCGGATCCTACGAGCAGTACTTC. Translated, it gives CASSLASPGSYEQYF.

With regard to this clonotype: The junction does not match germline at one end; this may be a read error. The chain couples TRBV2 to TRBJ2-7; D tentatively fits TRBD1 or TRBD2 (6 bases each). The V gene's germline CDR1 is SNHLY and CDR2 FYNNEI. The CDR3 has 14 residues. The CDR3 here is CASRARTQGGEQYF. CDR3 nucleotide sequence: TGTGCCAGCAGAGCCAGAACACAGGGAGGCGAGCAATACTTC.

This clonotype was seen at least ten times. The chain carries TRBV29-1 and TRBJ1-1; D is possibly TRBD1 (5 bases). V was clipped by 6 bases and J by 4 bases, with 24 bases between them. The CDR3 is 16 residues long. The germline CDR1 and CDR2 sequences are SQVTM and ANQGSEA. The CDR3: CSVLKVLGRGGTEAFF. The CDR3, as DNA: TGCAGCGTCCTCAAAGTTTTGGGGCGCGGGGGCACTGAAGCTTTCTTT.

V usage is TRBV5-5 and J usage is TRBJ2-7; maybe TRBD1 (5 bases). Trimming removed 4 bases at V and 5 bases at J, with 19 bases between. CDR3 size: 15 residues. CDR1 is SGHKS, CDR2 YYEKEE, per germline (reference sequence). CDR3 bases: TGTGCCAGCAGCGACCCCAGGCAGGGCGGTGACGAGCAGTACTTC. Translation gives CASSDPRQGGDEQYF.

CDR3 in amino acids: CASRLAGTEKLFF. Written as DNA, the CDR3 is TGTGCCAGCAGATTAGCGGGGACTGAAAAACTGTTTTTT. This rearrangement joins TRBV2 to TRBJ1-4, with D possibly TRBD1 on 5 matching bases. Germline CDR1 and CDR2: SNHLY and FYNNEI. The CDR3 extends over 13 amino acids. The V end lost 6 bases, the J end lost 7 bases, and 12 bases lay between the germline ends. Complete variable domain (other parts from reference TRBV2 and TRBJ1-4): EPEVTQTPSHQVTQMGQEVILRCVPISNHLYFYWYRQILGQKVEFLVSFYNNEISEKSEIFDDQFSVERPDGSNFTLKIRSTKLEDSAMYFCASRLAGTEKLFFGSGTQLSVL.

This clonotype was seen more than once but under ten times. The CDR3 sequence: CASSISAANTEAFF. CDR3 DNA: TGTGCCAGTAGTATAAGCGCAGCGAACACTGAAGCTTTCTTT. This rearrangement joins TRBV19 to TRBJ1-1, with D hard to call. The V gene lost 2 bases and the J gene lost 1 base, with 8 bases spanning the gap. Germline CDR1 reads LNHDA; CDR2 reads SQIVND (reference sequence). This CDR3 has 14 amino acids.

The gene calls are TRBV6-1 and TRBJ2-7; no firm D call. V lost 5 bases and J lost 2, with 13 bases in between. There are 14 residues in the CDR3. Germline loops: CDR1 MNHNS, CDR2 SASEGT. The CDR3 spells CASSRELGPYEQYF. The CDR3, as DNA: TGTGCCAGCAGTCGAGAGCTAGGCCCCTACGAGCAGTACTTC.

There are a few counts of this clonotype. The chain uses TRBV10-3 and TRBJ1-1; D is uncertain. Germline V lookup: CDR1 ENHRY, CDR2 SYGVKD. The CDR3 has 14 residues. Trimming cost V 4 bases and J 1 base, with 10 bases left between them. The CDR3 nucleotides are TGTGCCATCAGTGCGCGGCAGACGAACACTGAAGCTTTCTTT. Its protein is CAISARQTNTEAFF.

The chain recombines TRBV9 with TRBJ2-3; the D is unclear. Trimming took 0 bases from V and 0 from J, leaving 8 bases between them. CDR1 and CDR2 (germline): SGDLS, YYNGEE. CDR3 size: 15 residues. CDR3 loop: CASSVGARSTDTQYF. In DNA, the CDR3 is TGTGCCAGCAGCGTAGGGGCTCGGAGCACAGATACGCAGTATTTT.

Written as DNA, the CDR3 is TGTGCCAGCAGCCAAGACAGCAAGCAGTTCTTC. This translates into CASSQDSKQFF. The rearrangement joins TRBV7-9 to TRBJ2-1; D is perhaps TRBD1 (5 bases). The CDR3 consists of 11 residues. Germline CDR1 and CDR2: SEHNR and FQNEAQ (reference sequence). V lost 5 bases and J lost 11, with 10 bases in between.

This clonotype has a count of ten or more. The V call is TRBV7-8, the J call TRBJ2-3, with TRBD2 identical over 7 bases. The CDR3 loop spans 15 amino acids. Germline V lookup: CDR1 SGHVS, CDR2 FQNEAQ. V lost 0 bases and J lost 2; bases outside the gene matches: 2. The CDR3, as DNA: TGTGCCAGCAGCTTAGCGCGGGGGAACACAGATACGCAGTATTTT. As protein: CASSLARGNTDTQYF. The whole variable domain, filled in from reference TRBV7-8 and TRBJ2-3, reads GAGVSQSPRYKVAKRGQDVALRCDPISGHVSLFWYQQALGQGPEFLTYFQNEAQLDKSGLPSDRFFAERPEGSVSTLKIQRTQQEDSAVYLCASSLARGNTDTQYFGPGTRLTVL.

The rearrangement joins TRBV5-1 to TRBJ1-4; D remains ambiguous. This CDR3 spans 14 amino acids. Trimming stripped 4 bases from V and 8 bases from J, with 15 bases between. In germline, CDR1 is SGHRS, CDR2 YFSETQ. The CDR3 bases are TGCGCCAGCAGCGGAGGGAGAGGCGACGAAAAACTGTTTTTT. It codes for CASSGGRGDEKLFF.

The V and J genes are TRBV7-6 and TRBJ2-5; D is unresolved. V lost 1 base, J lost 1 base, and 4 bases lay in between. Germline V lookup: CDR1 SGHVS, CDR2 FNYEAQ. CDR3 length: 13 amino acids. CDR3 sequence: CASSLDSQETQYF. In DNA form, the CDR3 reads TGTGCCAGCAGCTTAGACAGCCAAGAGACCCAGTACTTC.

This clonotype was recorded at least ten times. The chain joins TRBV11-2 to TRBJ2-7, with 8 bases that match TRBD1. Germline V gene data show CDR1 as SGHAT and CDR2 as FQNNGV. The junction had 5 bases not matched to a gene; V was cut back by 5 bases and J by 2 bases. This CDR3 comprises 14 residues. The CDR3 region has the DNA TGTGCCAGCAGCCACGGACAGGGCCCCTACGAGCAGTACTTC. This translates into CASSHGQGPYEQYF.

The table lists this clonotype with a count of one. V gene TRBV20-1 combines with J gene TRBJ2-1; D might be TRBD2 (6 bases). V lost 1 base and J lost 5, with 15 bases in between. The CDR3 consists of 15 residues. CDR1 and CDR2 (germline): DFQATT, SNEGSKA (reference sequence). The CDR3 loop is CSARGGLKSNNEQFF. The CDR3 nucleotides are TGCAGTGCTAGAGGGGGACTCAAAAGTAACAATGAGCAGTTCTTC.

This clonotype was found many times. CDR3 sequence reads: CASSLPKTSGTDTQYF. DNA for the CDR3: TGCGCCAGCAGCCTTCCCAAGACTAGCGGTACAGATACGCAGTATTTT. V gene TRBV5-1 combines with J gene TRBJ2-3; 9 bases are a match to TRBD2. The V gene's germline CDR1 is SGHRS and CDR2 YFSETQ. CDR3 size: 16 residues. Trimming removed 4 bases from V and 3 bases from J; junction bases left unmatched: 9.